This T cell receptor (beta chain) was retrieved from a study of PD-1 blockade in classical Hodgkin lymphoma. The V gene lost 6 bases and the J gene lost 0 bases, with 13 bases spanning the gap. CDR1 is SGHRS and CDR2 is YFSETQ in the germline V gene. This CDR3 comprises 14 residues. Here immunoSEQ multiplex PCR was the method, and the copy in TCRdb shows in-frame clones only, minus some. The table lists 20,000 to 30,000 clones, about 90% of them singletons. Time point here: newly diagnosed, previously untreated cHL patient sample. The study purified CD4+ T cells from thawed PBMCs using magnetic negative selection. Comparison PBMCs came from previously untreated, newly diagnosed classical Hodgkin lymphoma patients. In this sample, this clone turned up once.

Sequenced sample: CD4+ T cells from blood. The J gene is TRBJ2-7, the V gene TRBV5-1; no reliable D call. This TCR came from a human donor with classical Hodgkin lymphoma. DNA for the CDR3: TGCGCCAGCATGTGGACCTCGAGCTCCTACGAGCAGTACTTC. Translation gives CASMWTSSSYEQYF.